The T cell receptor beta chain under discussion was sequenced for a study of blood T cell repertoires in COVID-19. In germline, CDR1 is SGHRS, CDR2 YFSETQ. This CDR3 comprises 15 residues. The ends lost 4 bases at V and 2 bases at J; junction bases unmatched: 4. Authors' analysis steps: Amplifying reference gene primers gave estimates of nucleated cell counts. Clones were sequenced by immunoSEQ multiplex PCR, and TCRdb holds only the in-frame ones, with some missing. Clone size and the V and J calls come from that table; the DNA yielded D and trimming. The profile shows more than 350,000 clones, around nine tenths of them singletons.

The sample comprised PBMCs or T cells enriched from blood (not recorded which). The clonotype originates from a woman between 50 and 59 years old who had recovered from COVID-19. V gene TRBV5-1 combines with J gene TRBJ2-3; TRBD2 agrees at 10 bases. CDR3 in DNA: TGCGCCAGCAGCGGAAGCGGGGGGGTCACAGATACGCAGTATTTT. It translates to CASSGSGGVTDTQYF.